The clone carrying this T cell receptor beta chain was seen many times. Indicated time point: newly diagnosed GD, antithyroid drugs for less than 3 months. Scientists built the TCR library using RNA that was extracted from PBMCs. Through Arm-PCR of CDR3 regions and iRepertoire HTBI primers, TCR beta libraries were built. In TCRdb, the multiplex PCR reads were re-called with MiXCR into one record per CDR3 protein. The sample shows 400,000 to 500,000 distinct CDR3 sequences, less than 20% of them seen only once. Germline loops: CDR1 SGHTA, CDR2 FQGTGA. Trimming cost V 3 bases and J 4 bases; bases outside gene matches: 3. There are 14 residues in the CDR3. The data were obtained in a study of regulatory T cells in long-lasting Graves disease. The sample was also reused in another study, on T cells in Graves' hyperthyroidism and ophthalmopathy.

The source material was peripheral blood mononuclear cells (PBMCs), sampled at new diagnosis, from a patient treated with antithyroid drugs. The genes are TRBV7-3 and TRBJ1-1; 9 bases map to TRBD1. This receptor was taken from a woman aged 18-29 years with Graves disease. CDR3 amino acids: CASSFTGGTTEAFF. Written as DNA, the CDR3 is TGTGCCAGCAGCTTTACAGGGGGCACCACTGAAGCTTTCTTT.